This T cell receptor (beta chain) stems from a study of response to subunit inactivated influenza vaccine. Germline V gives CDR1 DFQATT, CDR2 SNEGSKA (reference sequence). This CDR3 is built from 13 residues. Losses at the gene ends were 3 bases for V and 7 bases for J; bases not matched to a gene: 8. This clonotype was detected only a few times. Its target is unknown. TCRdb redid the calling of the RT-PCR reads with MiXCR, one entry per CDR3 protein. This sample has around 790,000 distinct CDR3 sequences, with 21% found just once. Study-wide findings and caveats: The authors offered the suggestion that each seasonal influenza vaccination recruits few new T cells.

The sequence was obtained from a man in his forties or fifties who received an inactivated influenza vaccine. This material consisted of PBMCs from blood, taken roughly 5 days after vaccination. The chain carries TRBV20-1 and TRBJ2-7; 8 bases map to TRBD2. The CDR3 loop is CSARGLVGQEQYF. In DNA form, the CDR3 reads TGCAGTGCTAGGGGACTAGTGGGTCAAGAGCAGTACTTC.